These T cell receptor beta chains were read from a single sample in a study of human thymus T cells. Clones were sequenced by immunoSEQ multiplex PCR, and TCRdb holds only the in-frame ones, with some missing. Of tens of thousands of clones in the sample, 85% to 95% were seen once. The sample taken for sequencing was blood. The receptors originated from a girl in the first two years of life with a congenital heart defect but otherwise immunologically healthy. The CDR3 runs from the conserved cysteine through the conserved F or W. The D gene is left open where the match is weak. Rows give clone size only sometimes, using once, few, many, or a class for an expanded clone.

clone size | J gene | V gene | D gene | CDR3 protein | CDR3 DNA
- | TRBJ2-2 | TRBV30 | - | CAWEPPNTGELFF | TGTGCCTGGGAGCCCCCGAACACCGGGGAGCTGTTTTTT
- | TRBJ2-5 | TRBV6-1 | - | CASSERLLVETQYF | TGTGCCAGCAGTGAACGGCTCCTAGTAGAGACCCAGTACTTC
- | TRBJ1-5 | TRBV29-1 | TRBD1 | CSVELGQCNQPQHF | TGCAGCGTTGAGCTGGGACAGTGCAATCAGCCCCAGCATTTT
- | TRBJ1-1 | TRBV10-3 | - | CAISGTRVQGNTEAFF | TGTGCCATCAGTGGCACCCGGGTCCAAGGGAACACTGAAGCTTTCTTT
- | TRBJ1-2 | TRBV5-5 | - | CASSSPGRSYGYTF | TGTGCCAGCAGCTCCCCAGGGAGATCCTATGGCTACACCTTC
- | TRBJ2-1 | TRBV5-4 | TRBD2 | CASSLVPKAGSEQFF | TGTGCCAGCAGCTTGGTCCCTAAAGCGGGAAGTGAGCAGTTCTTC
- | TRBJ2-7 | TRBV27 | TRBD2 | CASSLLAGDFPYEQYF | TGTGCCAGCAGTTTACTAGCGGGAGACTTCCCCTACGAGCAGTACTTC
- | TRBJ2-5 | TRBV18 | - | CASSAGFQETQYF | TGTGCCAGCTCCGCGGGGTTCCAAGAGACCCAGTACTTC
- | TRBJ2-7 | TRBV18 | - | CASAKGGGHEQYF | TGTGCCAGCGCGAAAGGGGGGGGGCACGAGCAGTACTTC
- | TRBJ1-1 | TRBV28 | TRBD1 | CASFDRGGPNTEAFF | TGTGCCAGTTTCGACAGGGGAGGACCCAACACTGAAGCTTTCTTT
- | TRBJ2-5 | TRBV6-4 | - | CASSDGRSKQYF | TGTGCCAGCAGTGACGGCAGGAGCAAGCAGTACTTC
- | TRBJ2-3 | TRBV13 | TRBD2 | CASSPPSGVSTDTQYF | TGTGCCAGCAGCCCGCCTAGCGGAGTTAGCACAGATACGCAGTATTTT
- | TRBJ2-3 | TRBV2 | - | CASSAERTDTQYF | TGTGCCAGCAGCGCGGAACGCACAGATACGCAGTATTTT
- | TRBJ1-2 | TRBV15 | - | CATSRDLGSNGIYGYTF | TGTGCCACCAGCAGAGATCTAGGAAGTAATGGGATCTATGGCTACACCTTC
- | TRBJ1-2 | TRBV12-5 | - | CASGLPPTDPYNYGYTF | TGTGCTAGTGGTTTGCCCCCGACAGACCCCTATAACTATGGCTACACCTTC
- | TRBJ2-7 | TRBV23-1 | TRBD1 | CASSQSRGQDRGSSYEQYF | TGCGCCAGCAGTCAATCGCGGGGACAGGACAGGGGGAGCTCCTACGAGCAGTACTTC
- | TRBJ1-2 | TRBV5-6 | TRBD1 | CASSLINQGALGRYGYTF | TGTGCCAGCAGCTTGATTAATCAGGGGGCACTGGGCCGCTATGGCTACACCTTC
- | TRBJ1-2 | TRBV6-5 | - | CASGQLLYGYTF | TGTGCCAGTGGACAGTTGCTCTATGGCTACACCTTC
- | TRBJ2-7 | TRBV18 | - | CASSPQYEQYF | TGTGCCAGCTCACCACAATACGAGCAGTACTTC
- | TRBJ2-7 | TRBV5-5 | - | CASSGGQGADEQYF | TGTGCCAGCAGCGGAGGCCAGGGAGCAGACGAGCAGTACTTC
- | TRBJ1-2 | TRBV6-1 | - | CASRGQTGPFYGYTF | TGTGCCAGCAGGGGTCAAACAGGTCCTTTCTATGGCTACACCTTC
- | TRBJ1-2 | TRBV27 | - | CASSRQAAGNYGYTF | TGTGCCAGCAGTCGCCAGGCGGCGGGGAACTATGGCTACACCTTC
- | TRBJ2-2 | TRBV19 | TRBD2 | CASSIGLLAGDTGELFF | TGTGCCAGTAGTATAGGACTTTTAGCGGGGGACACCGGGGAGCTGTTTTTT
- | TRBJ2-5 | TRBV6-5 | - | CASSYTTGRETQYF | TGTGCCAGCAGTTACACAACAGGGAGGGAGACCCAGTACTTC
medium-sized | TRBJ1-2 | TRBV7-9 | - | CASSLDGNYGYTF | TGTGCCAGCAGCTTGGACGGGAACTATGGCTACACCTTC
- | TRBJ1-1 | TRBV10-1 | - | CASSGTDKNTEAFF | TGCGCCAGCAGTGGAACAGACAAGAACACTGAAGCTTTCTTT
- | TRBJ1-5 | TRBV30 | - | CACGGNLDGNQPQHF | TGTGCCTGCGGAGGGAACCTAGATGGCAATCAGCCCCAGCATTTT
- | TRBJ2-1 | TRBV9 | TRBD1 | CASSVDRALGNEQFF | TGTGCCAGCAGCGTTGACAGGGCCTTGGGCAATGAGCAGTTCTTC
- | TRBJ2-1 | TRBV6-1 | TRBD2 | CASSEHAGGRDEQFF | TGTGCCAGCAGTGAACACGCGGGAGGGCGGGATGAGCAGTTCTTC
- | TRBJ1-1 | TRBV7-2 | - | CASSLGRGGRQLNTEAFF | TGTGCCAGCAGCTTAGGAAGGGGCGGAAGACAGTTGAACACTGAAGCTTTCTTT
- | TRBJ2-7 | TRBV5-3 | TRBD1 | CARSPDREIYEQYF | TGTGCCAGAAGCCCCGACAGGGAAATCTACGAGCAGTACTTC
- | TRBJ2-7 | TRBV5-6 | - | CASSLYRDIPYEQYF | TGTGCCAGCAGCTTGTATAGGGACATACCCTACGAGCAGTACTTC
- | TRBJ2-5 | TRBV9 | - | CASSVVQETQYF | TGTGCCAGCAGCGTAGTCCAAGAGACCCAGTACTTC
once | TRBJ2-1 | TRBV27 | TRBD2 | CASSPSLWRASGSYNEQFF | TGTGCCAGCAGTCCGTCCTTATGGAGGGCTAGCGGGTCCTACAATGAGCAGTTCTTC
- | TRBJ2-3 | TRBV15 | - | CATQRADTQYF | TGTGCCACCCAACGTGCAGATACGCAGTATTTT
- | TRBJ2-5 | TRBV4-2 | TRBD2 | CASSQRSRTSGSQETQYF | TGTGCCAGCAGCCAACGGTCAAGGACTAGCGGAAGCCAAGAGACCCAGTACTTC
few | TRBJ1-1 | TRBV29-1 | - | CSVKGGTEAFF | TGCAGCGTGAAGGGGGGCACTGAAGCTTTCTTT
- | TRBJ2-6 | TRBV5-1 | - | CASSLALSGANVLTF | TGCGCCAGCAGCTTGGCCCTCTCTGGGGCCAACGTCCTGACTTTC
- | TRBJ1-1 | TRBV7-9 | - | CASSPLRSSGTEAFF | TGTGCCAGCAGCCCTCTTCGGAGCTCGGGCACTGAAGCTTTCTTT
- | TRBJ2-4 | TRBV2 | - | CASSGRVIYKNIQYF | TGTGCCAGCAGTGGGCGGGTGATCTACAAAAACATTCAGTACTTC
- | TRBJ2-7 | TRBV2 | TRBD1 | CASSGGQDSYEQYF | TGTGCCAGCAGTGGGGGACAGGATTCCTACGAGCAGTACTTC
- | TRBJ2-7 | TRBV9 | - | CASSPRDFPPYEQYF | TGTGCCAGCAGCCCTCGGGACTTTCCACCCTACGAGCAGTACTTC
- | TRBJ2-7 | TRBV5-1 | - | CASSLEPVVPFAEQYF | TGCGCCAGCAGCTTGGAACCAGTGGTCCCTTTCGCCGAGCAGTACTTC
- | TRBJ2-5 | TRBV15 | - | CATSRGTLFQETQYF | TGTGCCACCAGCAGGGGGACCTTATTCCAAGAGACCCAGTACTTC
- | TRBJ1-5 | TRBV5-6 | - | CASSLGGDPNQPQHF | TGTGCCAGCAGCTTGGGTGGAGATCCGAATCAGCCCCAGCATTTT
- | TRBJ1-1 | TRBV5-6 | TRBD1 | CASSLEGQGTNTEAFF | TGTGCCAGCAGCTTGGAGGGACAGGGCACGAACACTGAAGCTTTCTTT
- | TRBJ2-1 | TRBV27 | - | CASSLGGAVRYNEQFF | TGTGCCAGCAGTTTGGGGGGGGCAGTTCGATACAATGAGCAGTTCTTC
- | TRBJ1-5 | TRBV19 | - | CASRWQGDGNQPQHF | TGTGCCAGTAGGTGGCAGGGCGATGGCAATCAGCCCCAGCATTTT
- | TRBJ2-7 | TRBV5-5 | - | CASSTVTSGYYYEQYF | TGTGCCAGCAGCACCGTTACTTCAGGCTACTACTACGAGCAGTACTTC
- | TRBJ2-2 | TRBV7-9 | - | CASSAQFPVGELFF | TGTGCCAGCAGCGCCCAATTTCCAGTCGGGGAGCTGTTTTTT
- | TRBJ2-7 | TRBV29-1 | - | CSALGGIVYEQYF | TGCAGCGCCCTTGGGGGGATAGTCTACGAGCAGTACTTC
- | TRBJ2-7 | TRBV6-4 | - | CASSLNGAYEQYF | TGTGCCAGCAGTCTAAACGGGGCCTACGAGCAGTACTTC
- | TRBJ1-5 | TRBV10-3 | - | CAISPSGNQPQHF | TGTGCCATCAGTCCATCGGGGAATCAGCCCCAGCATTTT
- | TRBJ2-3 | TRBV7-9 | TRBD2 | CASSPRTSGRVRDTQYF | TGTGCCAGCAGCCCGCGGACTAGCGGGAGAGTAAGAGATACGCAGTATTTT
- | TRBJ1-2 | TRBV7-9 | TRBD1 | CASSLVGDRGNGYTF | TGTGCCAGCAGCTTAGTAGGGGACAGGGGTAATGGCTACACCTTC
- | TRBJ2-7 | TRBV6-6 | - | CASSYRDEQYF | TGTGCCAGCAGTTACAGGGACGAGCAGTACTTC
- | TRBJ2-7 | TRBV2 | TRBD2 | CASSDRTSVHEQYF | TGTGCCAGCAGTGATCGGACTAGCGTCCACGAGCAGTACTTC
- | TRBJ2-7 | TRBV7-9 | - | CASSLLLGDSYEQYF | TGTGCCAGCAGCTTGCTTTTAGGGGACTCCTACGAGCAGTACTTC
- | TRBJ1-1 | TRBV7-2 | - | CASSLERGGAFF | TGTGCCAGCAGCCTGGAAAGGGGAGGAGCTTTCTTT
- | TRBJ2-1 | TRBV2 | - | CASSEWLPRPTEQFF | TGTGCCAGCAGTGAATGGTTACCTCGGCCAACAGAGCAGTTCTTC